This T cell receptor (beta chain) was documented in a study of post-analysis software for immune sequencing data. Whole-study context: Patients had relapsing-remitting, secondary progressive or progressive-relapsing multiple sclerosis; some lacked subtype.

Unique molecular identifiers were built into the TCR beta cDNA libraries. T cells numbering roughly 1 to 10 million gave rise to 400,000 to 550,000 cDNA molecules. TCRdb re-derived calls from the PCR reads in MiXCR, one entry per CDR3 protein. The data hold just over 250,000 distinct CDR3 sequences, with 35% to 40% observed a single time. This receptor was taken from a girl aged 5-17 years with multiple sclerosis. The specimen sequenced was blood.

DNA for the CDR3: TGCAGTGCTCTTGGTTCTTTCCAGCAGGGCTTGGGGACCACAGTGAACACTGAAGCTTTCTTT. Encoded protein: CSALGSFQQGLGTTVNTEAFF. The chain uses TRBV20-1 and TRBJ1-1, with TRBD1 as a possible D gene (5 bases). V was clipped by 5 bases and J by 0 bases, with 34 bases between them. Germline CDR1 and CDR2: DFQATT and SNEGSKA (reference sequence). The CDR3 contains 21 residues.